This is a list of T cell receptor beta chains from one sample in a study of blood T cell repertoires in COVID-19. Clones were read by immunoSEQ multiplex PCR, and TCRdb kept only the in-frame ones, dropping some. The table has roughly 34,000 clones, just over 85% seen once; the top ten hold roughly 4.5%. Material: peripheral blood. These receptors all come from a woman aged 70-85 years with active COVID-19. Each CDR3 is given without its conserved first and last residue. D genes are given only for firm matches.

TRBV7-2,TRBD2,TRBJ2-5,15,ASSLDAAGAGRETQY
TRBV7-9,NA,TRBJ1-5,11,ASSLGQSQPQH
TRBV12-3/TRBV12-4,NA,TRBJ1-5,9,ASARGQPQH
TRBV25-1,NA,TRBJ2-1,10,ASQPQAGNQF
TRBV18,TRBD1,TRBJ1-2,13,ASSPTPDRDYGYT
TRBV20-1,NA,TRBJ1-1,9,SASQVHEAF
TRBV7-2,TRBD2,TRBJ2-1,14,ASSLAQAGGPSEQF
TRBV27,NA,TRBJ1-2,10,ASKTNNYGYT
TRBV28,TRBD1,TRBJ2-1,13,ASSSTGTGHNEQF
TRBV28,NA,TRBJ2-3,10,ASSPITDTQY
TRBV7-9,TRBD1,TRBJ2-2,15,ASTSTGTVSNTGELF
TRBV6-6,NA,TRBJ2-7,10,ASSYTTLEQY
TRBV18,NA,TRBJ1-5,12,ASSAGFSNQPQH
TRBV6-2/TRBV6-3,NA,TRBJ2-7,12,ASSWDSRLNEQY
TRBV7-9,TRBD1,TRBJ2-2,12,ASRGQGDTGELF
TRBV7-2,TRBD1,TRBJ2-7,13,ASSLDQGAYNEQY
TRBV11-2,NA,TRBJ2-5,12,ASSFGVGVETQY
TRBV29-1,NA,TRBJ2-1,9,SAGQYNEQF
TRBV19,NA,TRBJ1-5,13,ASSRRGNSNQPQH
TRBV5-1,TRBD1,TRBJ1-2,11,ASSPRDRDSYT
TRBV5-6,TRBD1,TRBJ2-7,11,ASSFGTVYEQY
TRBV24-1,TRBD1,TRBJ2-7,13,ATSDPGTGTREQY
TRBV5-6,TRBD1,TRBJ1-2,12,ASSIRDRVKGYT
TRBV7-9,TRBD1,TRBJ1-2,11,ASSTRTGGGYT
TRBV7-2,TRBD1,TRBJ1-5,14,ASSPTGPVSNQPQH
TRBV12-2,NA,TRBJ2-3,10,ASRPETDTQY
TRBV4-1,TRBD2,TRBJ2-7,14,ASSQGLAGGSYEQY
TRBV6-6,NA,TRBJ2-5,9,ASSSEETQY
TRBV28,TRBD1,TRBJ1-1,10,AGTGPNTEAF
TRBV9,NA,TRBJ2-2,11,ASSVDFTGELF
TRBV30,NA,TRBJ2-3,10,AWSGEDFTQY
TRBV6-5,NA,TRBJ2-6,13,ASSYGGTGANVLT
TRBV6-5,NA,TRBJ1-1,13,ASSLYGLANTEAF
TRBV6-5,TRBD1,TRBJ1-3,14,ASSSPAYRGGNTIY
TRBV4-2,NA,TRBJ1-1,14,ASSQETGARGTEAF
TRBV23-1,TRBD2,TRBJ2-7,13,ASSRSGGRPYEQY
TRBV24-1,NA,TRBJ2-2,11,ATSPQVTRELF
TRBV7-8,TRBD2,TRBJ2-7,12,ASSFSGGQNEQY
TRBV25-1,NA,TRBJ2-5,13,ASSDLRAAQETQY